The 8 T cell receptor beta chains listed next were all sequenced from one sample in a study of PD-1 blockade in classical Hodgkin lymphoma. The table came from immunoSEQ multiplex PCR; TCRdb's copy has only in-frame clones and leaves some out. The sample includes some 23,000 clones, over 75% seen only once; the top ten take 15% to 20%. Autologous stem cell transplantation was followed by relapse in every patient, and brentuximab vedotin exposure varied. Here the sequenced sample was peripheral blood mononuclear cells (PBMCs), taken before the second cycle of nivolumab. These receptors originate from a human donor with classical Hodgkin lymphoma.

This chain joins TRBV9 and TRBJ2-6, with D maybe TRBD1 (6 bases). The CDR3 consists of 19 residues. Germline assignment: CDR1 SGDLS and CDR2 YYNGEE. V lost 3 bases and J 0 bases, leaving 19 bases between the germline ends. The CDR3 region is CASSDLFQGFPSGANVLTF. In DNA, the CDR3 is TGTGCCAGCAGCGATTTATTTCAGGGGTTCCCCTCTGGGGCCAACGTCCTGACTTTC.

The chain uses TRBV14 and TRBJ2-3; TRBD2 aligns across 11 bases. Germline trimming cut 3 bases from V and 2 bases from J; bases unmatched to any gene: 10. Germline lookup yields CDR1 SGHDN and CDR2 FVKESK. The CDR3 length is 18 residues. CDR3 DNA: TGTGCCAGCAGCCACGGGCTTTTAGCGGGAGGGCCCACAGATACGCAGTATTTT. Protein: CASSHGLLAGGPTDTQYF.

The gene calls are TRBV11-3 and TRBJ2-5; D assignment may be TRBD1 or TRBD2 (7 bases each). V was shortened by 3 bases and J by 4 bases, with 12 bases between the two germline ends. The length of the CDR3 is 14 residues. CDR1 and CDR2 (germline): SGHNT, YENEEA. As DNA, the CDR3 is TGTGCCAGCAGCTTGGGCAGGGGGGGAGAGACCCAGTACTTC. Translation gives CASSLGRGGETQYF.

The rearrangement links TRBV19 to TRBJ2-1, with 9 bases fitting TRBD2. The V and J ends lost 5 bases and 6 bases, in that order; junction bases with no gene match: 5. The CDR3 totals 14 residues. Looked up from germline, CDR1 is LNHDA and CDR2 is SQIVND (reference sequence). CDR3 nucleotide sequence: TGTGCCAGTAGTCTGGGACTAGCAGCCAATGAGCAGTTCTTC. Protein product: CASSLGLAANEQFF.

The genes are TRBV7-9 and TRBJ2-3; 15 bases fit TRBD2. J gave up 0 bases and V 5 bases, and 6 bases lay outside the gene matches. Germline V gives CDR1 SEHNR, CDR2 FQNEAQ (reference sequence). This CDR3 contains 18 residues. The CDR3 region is CASSAPGLAGGSTDTQYF. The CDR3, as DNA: TGTGCCAGCAGCGCGCCGGGACTAGCGGGGGGTAGCACAGATACGCAGTATTTT. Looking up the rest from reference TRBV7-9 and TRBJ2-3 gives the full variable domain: DTGVSQNPRHKITKRGQNVTFRCDPISEHNRLYWYRQTLGQGPEFLTYFQNEAQLEKSRLLSDRFSAERPKGSFSTLEIQRTEQGDSAMYLCASSAPGLAGGSTDTQYFGPGTRLTVL.

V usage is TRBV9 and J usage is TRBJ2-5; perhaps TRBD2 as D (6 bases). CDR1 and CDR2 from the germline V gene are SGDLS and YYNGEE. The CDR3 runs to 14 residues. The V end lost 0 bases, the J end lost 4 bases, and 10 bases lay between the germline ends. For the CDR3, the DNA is TGTGCCAGCAGCGTAGGGCGGAGGGGAGAGACCCAGTACTTC. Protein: CASSVGRRGETQYF.

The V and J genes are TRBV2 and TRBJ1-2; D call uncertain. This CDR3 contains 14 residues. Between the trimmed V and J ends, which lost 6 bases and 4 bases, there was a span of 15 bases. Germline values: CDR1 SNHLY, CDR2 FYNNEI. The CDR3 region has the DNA TGTGCCAGCAGCCCCCGGGCCCAGGCCTATGGCTACACCTTC. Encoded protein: CASSPRAQAYGYTF. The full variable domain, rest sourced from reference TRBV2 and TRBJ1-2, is EPEVTQTPSHQVTQMGQEVILRCVPISNHLYFYWYRQILGQKVEFLVSFYNNEISEKSEIFDDQFSVERPDGSNFTLKIRSTKLEDSAMYFCASSPRAQAYGYTFGSGTRLTVV.

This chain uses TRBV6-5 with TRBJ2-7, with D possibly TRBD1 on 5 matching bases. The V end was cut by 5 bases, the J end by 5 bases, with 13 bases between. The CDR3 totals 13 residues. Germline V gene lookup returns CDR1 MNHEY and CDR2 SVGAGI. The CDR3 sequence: CASSRTPSNEQYF. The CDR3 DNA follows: TGTGCCAGCAGTCGGACACCTAGTAACGAGCAGTACTTC.